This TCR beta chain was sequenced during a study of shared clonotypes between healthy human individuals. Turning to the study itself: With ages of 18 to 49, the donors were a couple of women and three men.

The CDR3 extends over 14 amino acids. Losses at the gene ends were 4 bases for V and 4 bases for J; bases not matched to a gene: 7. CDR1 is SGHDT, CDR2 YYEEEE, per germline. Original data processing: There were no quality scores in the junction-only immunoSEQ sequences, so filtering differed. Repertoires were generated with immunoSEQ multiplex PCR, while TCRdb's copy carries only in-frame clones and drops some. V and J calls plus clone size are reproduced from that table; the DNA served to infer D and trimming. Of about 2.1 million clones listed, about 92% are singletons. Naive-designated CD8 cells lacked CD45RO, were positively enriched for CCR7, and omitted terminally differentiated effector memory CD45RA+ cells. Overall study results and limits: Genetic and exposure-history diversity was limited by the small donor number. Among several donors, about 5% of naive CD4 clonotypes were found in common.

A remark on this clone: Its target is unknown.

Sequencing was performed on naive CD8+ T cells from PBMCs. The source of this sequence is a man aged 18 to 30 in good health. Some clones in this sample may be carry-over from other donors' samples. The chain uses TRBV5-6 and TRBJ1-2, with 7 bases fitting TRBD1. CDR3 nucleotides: TGTGCCAGCAGCCTGTGGGACAGTATCTATGGCTACACCTTC. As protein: CASSLWDSIYGYTF.